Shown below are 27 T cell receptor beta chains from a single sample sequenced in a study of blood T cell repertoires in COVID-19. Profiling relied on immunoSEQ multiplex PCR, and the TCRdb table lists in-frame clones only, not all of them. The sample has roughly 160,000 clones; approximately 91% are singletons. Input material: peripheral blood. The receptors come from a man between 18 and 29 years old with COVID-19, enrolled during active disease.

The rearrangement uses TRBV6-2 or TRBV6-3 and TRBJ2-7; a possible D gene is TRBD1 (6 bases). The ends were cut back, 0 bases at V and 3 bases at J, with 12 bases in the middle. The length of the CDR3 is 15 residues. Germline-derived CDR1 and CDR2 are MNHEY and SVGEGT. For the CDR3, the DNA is TGTGCCAGCAGTTACTCAGGACAGCGGTTCTACGAGCAGTACTTC. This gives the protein CASSYSGQRFYEQYF.

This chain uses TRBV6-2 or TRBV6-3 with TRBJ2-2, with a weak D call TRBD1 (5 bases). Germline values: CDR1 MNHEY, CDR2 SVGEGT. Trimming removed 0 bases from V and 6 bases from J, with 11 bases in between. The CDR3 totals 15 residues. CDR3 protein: CASSYSEDIPGELFF. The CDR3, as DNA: TGTGCCAGCAGTTACTCCGAGGACATCCCCGGGGAGCTGTTTTTT.

The CDR3 DNA reads as TGTGCCAGCTCTTTCGACAGGGCCTACAATGAGCAGTTCTTC. Protein: CASSFDRAYNEQFF. The chain combines TRBV2 with TRBJ2-1; 7 bases fit TRBD1. Germline trimming cut 8 bases from V and 2 bases from J; bases unmatched to any gene: 6. Germline CDR1 and CDR2: SNHLY and FYNNEI. The CDR3 consists of 14 residues.

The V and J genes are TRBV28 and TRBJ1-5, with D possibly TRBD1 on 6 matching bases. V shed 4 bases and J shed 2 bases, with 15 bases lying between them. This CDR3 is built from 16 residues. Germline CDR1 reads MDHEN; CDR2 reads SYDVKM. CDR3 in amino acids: CASSSYTGRGNQPQHF. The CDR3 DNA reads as TGTGCCAGCAGTTCTTACACAGGGAGAGGCAATCAGCCCCAGCATTTT.

CDR3 in amino acids: CASSPLNLGVRDTGELFF. The CDR3 DNA follows: TGTGCCAGCTCACCACTTAACTTGGGCGTCAGGGACACCGGGGAGCTGTTTTTT. The chain carries TRBV18 and TRBJ2-2; a weak D match, TRBD1 (5 bases). The CDR3 has 18 residues. Germline-derived CDR1 and CDR2 are KGHSH and LQKENI. Trimming removed 1 base from V and 3 bases from J, with 18 bases in between.

CDR3 residues: CASSIHTGTGFRGGGYTF. In nucleotides, the CDR3 is TGTGCCAGCAGCATACACACCGGGACAGGGTTCCGGGGTGGTGGCTACACCTTC. J is TRBJ1-2 and V is TRBV21-1; TRBD1, the D gene given by the table, was not confirmed from the DNA. TRBV21-1 is marked as a pseudogene. The CDR3 is made up of 18 amino acids.

CDR3 in amino acids: CASIGTAINQPQHF. DNA for the CDR3: TGTGCCAGCATCGGGACAGCCATTAATCAGCCCCAGCATTTT. This chain joins TRBV28 and TRBJ1-5; 7 bases are a match to TRBD1. This CDR3 spans 14 amino acids. The V segment lost 7 bases and the J segment 4 bases; nucleotides outside the gene matches: 7. The germline V gene has CDR1 MDHEN and CDR2 SYDVKM.

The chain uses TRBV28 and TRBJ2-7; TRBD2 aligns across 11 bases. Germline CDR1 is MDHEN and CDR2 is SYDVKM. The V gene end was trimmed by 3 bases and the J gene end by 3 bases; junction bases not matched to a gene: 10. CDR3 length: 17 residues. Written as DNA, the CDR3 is TGTGCCAGCAGTTTTGGGACTAGCGGTGGCGAGGACTACGAGCAGTACTTC. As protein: CASSFGTSGGEDYEQYF.

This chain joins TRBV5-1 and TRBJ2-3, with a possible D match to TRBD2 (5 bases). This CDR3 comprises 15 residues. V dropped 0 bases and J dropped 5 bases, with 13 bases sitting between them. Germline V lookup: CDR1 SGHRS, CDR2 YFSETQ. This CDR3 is CASSLDIGVGDTQYF. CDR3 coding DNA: TGCGCCAGCAGCTTGGATATCGGGGTCGGAGATACGCAGTATTTT.

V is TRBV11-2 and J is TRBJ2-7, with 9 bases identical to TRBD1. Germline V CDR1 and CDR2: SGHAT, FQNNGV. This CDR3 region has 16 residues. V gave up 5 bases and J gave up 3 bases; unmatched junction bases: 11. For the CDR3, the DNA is TGTGCCAGCAGCCGGAGCACACAGGGGGCGGACTACGAGCAGTACTTC. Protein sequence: CASSRSTQGADYEQYF.

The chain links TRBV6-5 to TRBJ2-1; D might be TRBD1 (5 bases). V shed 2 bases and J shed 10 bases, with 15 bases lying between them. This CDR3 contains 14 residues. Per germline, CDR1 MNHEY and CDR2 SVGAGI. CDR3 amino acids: CASSYAVGAGEQFF. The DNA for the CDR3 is TGTGCCAGCAGTTACGCCGTAGGGGCAGGGGAGCAGTTCTTC.

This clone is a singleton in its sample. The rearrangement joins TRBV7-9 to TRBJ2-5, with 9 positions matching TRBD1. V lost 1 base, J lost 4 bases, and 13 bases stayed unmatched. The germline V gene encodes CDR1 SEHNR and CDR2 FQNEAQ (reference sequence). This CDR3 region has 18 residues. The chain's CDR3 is CASSLGGTGSVWGETQYF. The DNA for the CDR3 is TGTGCCAGCAGCTTAGGCGGGACAGGGAGTGTTTGGGGAGAGACCCAGTACTTC.

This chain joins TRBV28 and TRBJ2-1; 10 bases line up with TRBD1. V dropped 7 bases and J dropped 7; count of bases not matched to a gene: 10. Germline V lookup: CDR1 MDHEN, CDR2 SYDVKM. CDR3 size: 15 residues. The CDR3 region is CASTLRDRGENEQFF. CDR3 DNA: TGTGCCAGCACTCTACGGGACAGGGGTGAGAATGAGCAGTTCTTC.

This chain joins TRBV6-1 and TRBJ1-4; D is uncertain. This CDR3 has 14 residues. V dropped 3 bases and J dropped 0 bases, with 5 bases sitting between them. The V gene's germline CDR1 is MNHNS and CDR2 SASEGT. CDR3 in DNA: TGTGCCAGCAGTGATGACTCAACTAATGAAAAACTGTTTTTT. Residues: CASSDDSTNEKLFF.

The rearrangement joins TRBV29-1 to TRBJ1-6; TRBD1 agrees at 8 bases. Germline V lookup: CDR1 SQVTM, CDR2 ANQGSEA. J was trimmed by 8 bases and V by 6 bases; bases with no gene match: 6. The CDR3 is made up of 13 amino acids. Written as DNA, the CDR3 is TGCAGCGTGGGCAGGGGGCCGGATTCACCCCTCCACTTT. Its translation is CSVGRGPDSPLHF.

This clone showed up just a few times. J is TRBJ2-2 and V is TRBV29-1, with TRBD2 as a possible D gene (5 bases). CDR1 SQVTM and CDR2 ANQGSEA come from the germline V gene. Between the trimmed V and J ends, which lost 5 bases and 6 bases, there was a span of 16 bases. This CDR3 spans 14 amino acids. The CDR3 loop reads CSVPTRVGSGELFF. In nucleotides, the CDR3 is TGCAGCGTTCCAACTAGGGTCGGGTCCGGGGAGCTGTTTTTT.

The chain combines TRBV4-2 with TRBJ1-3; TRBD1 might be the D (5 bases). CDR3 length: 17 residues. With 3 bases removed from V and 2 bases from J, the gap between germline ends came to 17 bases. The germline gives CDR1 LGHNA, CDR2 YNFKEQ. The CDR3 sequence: CASSQPRGGYAGNTIYF. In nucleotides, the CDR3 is TGTGCCAGCAGCCAGCCCCGGGGGGGTTATGCTGGAAACACCATATATTTT.

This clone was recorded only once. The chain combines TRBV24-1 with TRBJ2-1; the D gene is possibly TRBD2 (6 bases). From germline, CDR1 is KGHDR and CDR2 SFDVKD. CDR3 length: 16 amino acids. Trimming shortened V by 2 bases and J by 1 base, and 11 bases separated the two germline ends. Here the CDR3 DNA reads TGTGCCACCAGTGATTGGGGCGGGAAATCCTACAATGAGCAGTTCTTC. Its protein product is CATSDWGGKSYNEQFF.

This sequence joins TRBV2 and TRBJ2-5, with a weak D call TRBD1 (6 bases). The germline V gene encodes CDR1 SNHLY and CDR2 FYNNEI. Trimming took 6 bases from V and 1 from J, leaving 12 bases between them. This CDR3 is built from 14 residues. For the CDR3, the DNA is TGTGCCAGCAGCTTGGGACATTCCCAAGAGACCCAGTACTTC. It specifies CASSLGHSQETQYF.

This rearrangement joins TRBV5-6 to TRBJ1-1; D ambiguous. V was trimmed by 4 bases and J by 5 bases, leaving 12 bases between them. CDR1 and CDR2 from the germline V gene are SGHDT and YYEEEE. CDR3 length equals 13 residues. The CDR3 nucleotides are TGTGCCAGCAGCCCCGGCGGGTGGACTGAAGCTTTCTTT. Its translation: CASSPGGWTEAFF.

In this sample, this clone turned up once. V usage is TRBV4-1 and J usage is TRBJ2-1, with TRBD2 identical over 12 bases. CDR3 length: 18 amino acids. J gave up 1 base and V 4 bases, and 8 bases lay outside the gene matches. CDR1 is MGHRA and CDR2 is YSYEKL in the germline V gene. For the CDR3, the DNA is TGCGCCAGCAGCCTACGACTAGCGGGAGCTGTTTCCTACAATGAGCAGTTCTTC. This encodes CASSLRLAGAVSYNEQFF.

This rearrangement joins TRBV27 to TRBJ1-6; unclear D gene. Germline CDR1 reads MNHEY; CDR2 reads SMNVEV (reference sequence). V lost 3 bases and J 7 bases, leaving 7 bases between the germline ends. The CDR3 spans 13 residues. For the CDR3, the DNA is TGTGCCAGCAGTTTGGGCGGGAATTCACCCCTCCACTTT. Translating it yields CASSLGGNSPLHF.

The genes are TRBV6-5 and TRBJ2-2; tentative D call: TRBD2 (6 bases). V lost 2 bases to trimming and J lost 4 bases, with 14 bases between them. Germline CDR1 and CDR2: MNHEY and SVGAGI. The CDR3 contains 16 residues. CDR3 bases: TGTGCCAGCAGTTACCCCGGAGGGAAGGGCACCGGGGAGCTGTTTTTT. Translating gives CASSYPGGKGTGELFF.

CDR3 region: CASRWGLAGGPMWDEQFF. The DNA of the CDR3 is TGTGCCAGCAGATGGGGACTAGCGGGAGGCCCTATGTGGGATGAGCAGTTCTTC. This sequence joins TRBV2 and TRBJ2-1; 15 positions agree with TRBD2. V lost 6 bases to trimming and J lost 8 bases; unmatched junction nucleotides: 14. The CDR3 runs 18 residues. Germline CDR1 and CDR2: SNHLY and FYNNEI.

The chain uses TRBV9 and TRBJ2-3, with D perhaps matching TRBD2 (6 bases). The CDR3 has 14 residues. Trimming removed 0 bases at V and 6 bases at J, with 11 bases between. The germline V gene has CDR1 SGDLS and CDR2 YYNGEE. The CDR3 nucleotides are TGTGCCAGCAGCGTAGGGAGGGGAGCGGATACGCAGTATTTT. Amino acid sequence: CASSVGRGADTQYF.

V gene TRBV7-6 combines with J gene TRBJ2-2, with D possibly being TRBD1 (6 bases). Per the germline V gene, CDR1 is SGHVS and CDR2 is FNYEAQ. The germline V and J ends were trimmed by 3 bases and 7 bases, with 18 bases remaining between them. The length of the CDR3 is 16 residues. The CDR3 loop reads CASSFSSGQGYGELFF. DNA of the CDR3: TGTGCCAGCAGCTTTAGCAGTGGGCAGGGGTACGGGGAGCTGTTTTTT.

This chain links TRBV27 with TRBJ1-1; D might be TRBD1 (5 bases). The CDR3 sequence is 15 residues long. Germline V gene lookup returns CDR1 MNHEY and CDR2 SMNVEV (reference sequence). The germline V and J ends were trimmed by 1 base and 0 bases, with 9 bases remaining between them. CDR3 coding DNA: TGTGCCAGCAGTTTATTGGGGCCGATGAACACTGAAGCTTTCTTT. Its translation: CASSLLGPMNTEAFF.